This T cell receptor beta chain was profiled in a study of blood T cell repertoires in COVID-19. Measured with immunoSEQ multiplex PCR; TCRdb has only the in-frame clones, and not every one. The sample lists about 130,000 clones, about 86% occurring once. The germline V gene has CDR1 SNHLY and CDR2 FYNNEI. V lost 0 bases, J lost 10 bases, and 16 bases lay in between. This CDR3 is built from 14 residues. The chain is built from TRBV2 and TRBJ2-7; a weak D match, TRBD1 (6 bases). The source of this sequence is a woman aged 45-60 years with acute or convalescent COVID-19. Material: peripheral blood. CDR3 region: CASSEAQQRGHQYF. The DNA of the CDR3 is TGTGCCAGCAGTGAAGCGCAGCAGAGGGGACATCAGTACTTC. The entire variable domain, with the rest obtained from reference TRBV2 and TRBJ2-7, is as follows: EPEVTQTPSHQVTQMGQEVILRCVPISNHLYFYWYRQILGQKVEFLVSFYNNEISEKSEIFDDQFSVERPDGSNFTLKIRSTKLEDSAMYFCASSEAQQRGHQYFGPGTRLTVT.